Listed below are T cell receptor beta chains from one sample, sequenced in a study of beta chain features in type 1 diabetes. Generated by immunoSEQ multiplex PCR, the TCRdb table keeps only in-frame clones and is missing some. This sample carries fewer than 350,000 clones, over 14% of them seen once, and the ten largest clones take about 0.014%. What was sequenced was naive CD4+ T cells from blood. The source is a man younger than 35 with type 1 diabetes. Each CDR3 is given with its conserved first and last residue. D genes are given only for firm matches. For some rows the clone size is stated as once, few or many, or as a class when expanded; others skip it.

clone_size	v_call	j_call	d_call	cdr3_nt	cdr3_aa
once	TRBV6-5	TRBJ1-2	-	TGTGCCAGCAGTTACGGGGGAGGCTATGGCTACACCTTC	CASSYGGGYGYTF
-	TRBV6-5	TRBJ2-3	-	TGTGCCAGCAGTTACTCGGCTGGCACAGATACGCAGTATTTT	CASSYSAGTDTQYF
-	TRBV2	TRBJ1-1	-	TGTGCCAGAGAGACTAACCCTGAAGCTTTCTTT	CARETNPEAFF
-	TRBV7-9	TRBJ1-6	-	TGTGCCAGCAGCTTCCGAGGATTGAATTCACCCCTCCACTTT	CASSFRGLNSPLHF
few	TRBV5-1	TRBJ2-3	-	TGCGCCAGCAGCTTGGAGAAAGAGGATACGCAGTATTTT	CASSLEKEDTQYF
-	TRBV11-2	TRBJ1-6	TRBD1	TGTGCCAGCAGCTTAGGGACAGGACCTTCACCCCTCCACTTT	CASSLGTGPSPLHF
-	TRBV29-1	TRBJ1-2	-	TGCAGCGTTTTCGCCAACATGGGCTACACCTTC	CSVFANMGYTF
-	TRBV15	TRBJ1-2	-	TGTGCCACCAGCAGAGATCGGGGAGGAGGAGGCTACACCTTC	CATSRDRGGGGYTF
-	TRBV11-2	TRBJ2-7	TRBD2	TGTGCCAGCAGCTTCCGGCGGGGGGTCGAGCAGTACTTC	CASSFRRGVEQYF
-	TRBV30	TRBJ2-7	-	TGTGCCTGGAGTTTCCGGGTACGGTACGAGCAGTACTTC	CAWSFRVRYEQYF
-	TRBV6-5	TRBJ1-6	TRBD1	TGTGCCAGCCAGGGGGCGAGCTCCTATAATTCACCCCTCCACTTT	CASQGASSYNSPLHF
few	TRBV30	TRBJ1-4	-	TGTGCCTGGACAAACAGGAGTCCTAATGAAAAACTGTTTTTT	CAWTNRSPNEKLFF
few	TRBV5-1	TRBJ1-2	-	TGCGCCAGCAGCCCAGATGGACAGCCCAACTATGGCTACACCTTC	CASSPDGQPNYGYTF
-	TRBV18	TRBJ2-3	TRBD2	TGTGCCAGCTCACCAGGGACTAGCGGGGCCGATACGCAGTATTTT	CASSPGTSGADTQYF
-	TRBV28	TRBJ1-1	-	TGTGCCGTACCGCAGGGTAGGGGGACTGAAGCTTTCTTT	CAVPQGRGTEAFF
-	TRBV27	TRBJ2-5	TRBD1	TGTGCCAGCGCTTCCCGGGACAGAGTAACCCAGTACTTC	CASASRDRVTQYF
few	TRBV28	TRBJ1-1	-	TGTGCCAGCCGGAGGAGGGTGAACACTGAAGCTTTCTTT	CASRRRVNTEAFF
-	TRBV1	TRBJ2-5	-	TGCACCAGCAGCCGGGCCGGGATTATTCAAGAGACCCAGTACTTC	CTSSRAGIIQETQYF
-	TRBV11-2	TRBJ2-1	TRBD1	TGTGCCAGCACCCAGGGGGACAATGAGCAGTTCTTC	CASTQGDNEQFF
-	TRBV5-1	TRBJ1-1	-	TGCGCCAGCAGCAGTCAGGGGCCGAACACTGAAGCTTTCTTT	CASSSQGPNTEAFF
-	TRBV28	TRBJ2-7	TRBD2	TGTGCCAGCAGTTTTGCGGGGGTCGAGGGGGAGCAGTACTTC	CASSFAGVEGEQYF
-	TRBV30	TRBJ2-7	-	TGTGCCTGGAGTCCACAGGGTAACGAGCAGTACTTC	CAWSPQGNEQYF
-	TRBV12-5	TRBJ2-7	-	TGTGCTAGTGGACTACAGGGCCACGAGCAGTACTTC	CASGLQGHEQYF
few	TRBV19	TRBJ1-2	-	TGTGCCAGTAGTATGAAAACAGGGTCCGGCTACACCTTC	CASSMKTGSGYTF
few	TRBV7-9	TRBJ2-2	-	TGTGCCAGCAGCTTAAGCCTCCTCACCGGGGAGCTGTTTTTT	CASSLSLLTGELFF
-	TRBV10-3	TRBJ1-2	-	TGTGCCATCAGTGAGGTCCCGTATGGCTACACCTTC	CAISEVPYGYTF
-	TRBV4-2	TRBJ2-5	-	TGTGCCAGCAGCCAAGACATCGGGAGTGGACAAGAGACCCAGTACTTC	CASSQDIGSGQETQYF
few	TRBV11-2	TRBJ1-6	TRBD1	TGTGCCAGCAGCTTATGGACAGGGGGTGATTCACCCCTCCACTTT	CASSLWTGGDSPLHF
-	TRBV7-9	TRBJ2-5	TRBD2	TGTGCCAGCAGCTTAGGACTAGCGGGAGGTTACCAAGAGACCCAGTACTTC	CASSLGLAGGYQETQYF
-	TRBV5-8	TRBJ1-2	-	TGTGCCAGCAGCTATTCGGGGGGCTACACCTTC	CASSYSGGYTF
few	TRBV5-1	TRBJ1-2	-	TGCGCCAGCAGTAATCCGAGTAACTATGGCTACACCTTC	CASSNPSNYGYTF
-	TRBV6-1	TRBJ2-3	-	TGTGCCAGCAGTGTGAGGGAAGATACGCAGTATTTT	CASSVREDTQYF
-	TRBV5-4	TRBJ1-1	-	TGTGCCAGCAGCTTTGGGTCCGGACAGACCCTTGCAGCTTTCTTT	CASSFGSGQTLAAFF
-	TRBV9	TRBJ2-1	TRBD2	TGTGCCAGCAGCCGGACTAGCGGGGGAAATGAGCAGTTCTTC	CASSRTSGGNEQFF
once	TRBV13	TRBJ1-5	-	TGTGCCAGCAGCCTGTTAAATCAGCCCCAGCATTTT	CASSLLNQPQHF
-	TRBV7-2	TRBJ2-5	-	TGTGCCAGCAACGACCGGCGTCGGGGAGAAGAGACCCAGTACTTC	CASNDRRRGEETQYF
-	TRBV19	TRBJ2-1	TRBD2	TGTGCCAGTAGTTCTCCGGGACTAGTTACCTATGAGCAGTTCTTC	CASSSPGLVTYEQFF
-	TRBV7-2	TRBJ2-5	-	TGTGCCAGCAGCTTATTTCGGGAGACCCAGTACTTC	CASSLFRETQYF
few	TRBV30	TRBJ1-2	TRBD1	TGTGCCTGGACTCCGGACAGGGGTAACTATGGCTACACCTTC	CAWTPDRGNYGYTF
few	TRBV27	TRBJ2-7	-	TGTGCCAGCAGTAACAGGGCCTACGAGCAGTACTTC	CASSNRAYEQYF
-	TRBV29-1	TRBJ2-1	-	TGCAGCGTTGAGACACAACGGAATGAGCAGTTCTTC	CSVETQRNEQFF
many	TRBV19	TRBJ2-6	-	TGTGCCAGTAGTATAGTTCCGAACGTCCTGACTTTC	CASSIVPNVLTF
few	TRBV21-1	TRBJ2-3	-	TGTGCCAGCAGCCCGGGACAGGGGATAGGTGGTCGGAACACAGATACGCAGTATTTT	CASSPGQGIGGRNTDTQYF
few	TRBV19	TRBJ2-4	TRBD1	TGTGCCAGTAGTATAGATAGAGGACAGGGGAACATTCAGTACTTC	CASSIDRGQGNIQYF
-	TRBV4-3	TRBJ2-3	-	TGCGCCAGCAGCCGTACGGGACACGAACACACAGATACGCAGTATTTT	CASSRTGHEHTDTQYF
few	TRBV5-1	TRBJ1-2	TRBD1	TGCGCCAGCAGCTGGGACAGAGACTATGGCTACACCTTC	CASSWDRDYGYTF
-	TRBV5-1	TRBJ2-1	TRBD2	TGCGCCAGCAGCTTGGGGACTAGCGGGAGGGTGGCTGAGCAGTTCTTC	CASSLGTSGRVAEQFF
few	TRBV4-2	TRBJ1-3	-	TGTGCCAGCAGCCAAACCTTACCTACCCAGGCCGGTGGAAACACCATATATTTT	CASSQTLPTQAGGNTIYF
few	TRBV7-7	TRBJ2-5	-	TGTGCCAGCAGCTTACAAAGGAGCGGGACCCAGTACTTC	CASSLQRSGTQYF
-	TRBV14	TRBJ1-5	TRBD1	TGTGCCAGCAGCCAGACAGGGAATCAGCCCCAGCATTTT	CASSQTGNQPQHF
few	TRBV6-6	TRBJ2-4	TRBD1	TGTGCCAGCAGCCTAGACAGGGCAGCCAAAAACATTCAGTACTTC	CASSLDRAAKNIQYF
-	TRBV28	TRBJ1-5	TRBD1	TGTGCCAGCAGGTCCTTCCGGGACAGTAATCAGCCCCAGCATTTT	CASRSFRDSNQPQHF
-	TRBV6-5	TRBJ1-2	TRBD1	TGTGCCAGCAGTTACGGACAGGGGTACTATGGCTACACCTTC	CASSYGQGYYGYTF
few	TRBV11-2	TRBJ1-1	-	TGTGCCAGCAGCCTGTTACAGAACACTGAAGCTTTCTTT	CASSLLQNTEAFF
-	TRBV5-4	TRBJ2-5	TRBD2	TGTGCCAGCAGCTTGATTTTTAGCGGGAGTAACCAAGAGACCCAGTACTTC	CASSLIFSGSNQETQYF